Listed here are 2 T cell receptor beta chains from one sample, sequenced in a study of shared clonotypes between healthy human individuals. Data came from immunoSEQ multiplex PCR; TCRdb stores just in-frame clones and leaves some out. Of millions of clones listed, 80% to 95% are singletons. Sequenced sample: naive CD4+ T cells from PBMCs. The subset is: CD45RA+ positively selected. The receptors were sampled from a man aged 18 to 29 in good health. Some clones in this sample may be carry-over from other donors' samples.

The chain is built from TRBV15 and TRBJ2-7; 15 bases map to TRBD2. The CDR3 consists of 17 residues. Germline loops: CDR1 LNHNV, CDR2 YYDKDF (reference sequence). Germline trimming cut 5 bases from V and 0 bases from J; bases unmatched to any gene: 5. In DNA form, the CDR3 reads TGTGCCACCAGCCGGACTAGCGGGGGGGGCCACTCCTACGAGCAGTACTTC. This translates into CATSRTSGGGHSYEQYF.

The rearrangement uses TRBV28 and TRBJ2-5; D possibly corresponds to TRBD1 (5 bases). Germline V gene sequence: CDR1 MDHEN, CDR2 SYDVKM. The CDR3 is 14 residues long. The V end was cut by 6 bases, the J end by 2 bases, with 13 bases between. The CDR3 loop is CASSYRQLQETQYF. In nucleotides, the CDR3 is TGTGCCAGCAGCTACCGACAGTTACAAGAGACCCAGTACTTC.